This T cell receptor (beta chain) emerged from a study of T-cell reconstitution after alpha-beta-depleted transplantation in children. V was clipped by 4 bases and J by 6 bases, with 14 bases between them. This CDR3 has 14 amino acids. Per germline, CDR1 SEHNR and CDR2 FQNEAQ (reference sequence). The TCRbeta library was prepared with unique molecular identifiers. Each CDR3 protein is one row after TCRdb ran MiXCR on the PCR reads. The repertoire consists of 600,000 to 700,000 distinct CDR3 sequences, with over 15% occurring once and the leading ten covering 0.8% to 1.1%. This clonotype was seen just once.

The chain joins TRBV7-9 to TRBJ2-3; perhaps D is TRBD1 or TRBD2 (5 bases each). The sequence came from a human donor who donated a stem cell graft to a child with acute myeloid leukemia. This specimen consisted of PBMCs from the stem cell graft donor, obtained from the stem cell graft. The CDR3 nucleotides read TGTGCCAGCAGCTCCCGGGACCCCAGGGATACGCAGTATTTT. Residues: CASSSRDPRDTQYF.